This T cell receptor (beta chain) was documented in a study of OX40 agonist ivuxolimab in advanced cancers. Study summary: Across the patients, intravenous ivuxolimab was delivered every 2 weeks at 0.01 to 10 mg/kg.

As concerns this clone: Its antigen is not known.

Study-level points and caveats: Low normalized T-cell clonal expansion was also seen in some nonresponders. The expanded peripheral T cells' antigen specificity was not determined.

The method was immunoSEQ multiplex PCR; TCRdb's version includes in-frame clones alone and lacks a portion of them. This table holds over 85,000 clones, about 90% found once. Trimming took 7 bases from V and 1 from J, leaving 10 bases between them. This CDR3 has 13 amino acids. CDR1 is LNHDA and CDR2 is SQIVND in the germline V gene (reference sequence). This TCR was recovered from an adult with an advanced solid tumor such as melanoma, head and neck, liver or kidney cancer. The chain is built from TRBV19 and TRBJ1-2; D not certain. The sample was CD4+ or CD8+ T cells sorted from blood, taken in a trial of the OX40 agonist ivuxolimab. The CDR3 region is CASTPGDNYGYTF. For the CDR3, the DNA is TGTGCCAGTACTCCCGGGGATAACTATGGCTACACCTTC.